The T cell receptor beta chain described here comes from a study of human T cells and chemical hapten exposure. TCRdb passed the 5' RACE reads through MiXCR, listing each CDR3 protein once. The table shows around 100,000 distinct CDR3 sequences, with around 20% occurring only once. Total RNA was isolated from whole blood that had not been fractionated. Trimming shortened V by 3 bases and J by 2 bases, and 11 bases separated the two germline ends. The CDR3 spans 14 residues. CDR1 and CDR2 from the germline V gene are MNHEY and SMNVEV (reference sequence). The receptor comes from a human donor in good health. This chain uses TRBV27 with TRBJ2-7, with a possible D match to TRBD2 (5 bases). The CDR3 nucleotides read TGTGCCAGCAGTTTTCGGGGTCCGGCCTACGAGCAGTACTTC. It is translated as CASSFRGPAYEQYF.